Below, 25 T cell receptor beta chains from the same sample are listed, as sequenced in a study of human T cells and chemical hapten exposure. MiXCR, run by TCRdb on the RACE reads, gives a single entry per CDR3 protein. Here the sample spans about 160,000 distinct CDR3 sequences, 28% being singletons. Time point defined: patch test 3, about 24 weeks after DPC sensitization. Treatment here: therapeutic diphenylcyclopropenone sensitization with weekly scalp DPC. Sample: whole blood, taken in connection with sensitization to the hapten diphenylcyclopropenone (DPC). Every receptor here comes from a young woman with alopecia areata. Some clones in this sample may be carry-over from other donors' samples.

J is TRBJ1-5 and V is TRBV28, with unresolved D. This CDR3 has 13 residues. Trimming cost V 6 bases and J 7 bases, with 13 bases left between them. Germline V gene sequence: CDR1 MDHEN, CDR2 SYDVKM. The CDR3 DNA reads TGTGCCAGCAGAACCCCCGGGGAACAGCCCCAGCATTTT. It translates to CASRTPGEQPQHF.

This clonotype was observed a handful of times. The chain uses TRBV29-1 and TRBJ2-7, with D perhaps matching TRBD1 (5 bases). Germline V gene lookup returns CDR1 SQVTM and CDR2 ANQGSEA. There are 13 residues in the CDR3. Trimming cost V 4 bases and J 2 bases, with 12 bases left between them. The CDR3 bases are TGCAGCGTTGGTCCCGACAGAACCTACGAGCAGTACTTC. Translating gives CSVGPDRTYEQYF.

This clonotype was detected a few times. The rearrangement links TRBV10-3 to TRBJ1-4; TRBD1 is a possible D gene (5 bases). Germline values: CDR1 ENHRY, CDR2 SYGVKD. The CDR3 spans 15 residues. V lost 1 base and J 2 bases, leaving 8 bases between the germline ends. CDR3 in DNA: TGTGCCATCAGTGAGTGGGGGACTACTAATGAAAAACTGTTTTTT. It yields the protein CAISEWGTTNEKLFF.

Only a few counts were recorded for this clonotype. The rearrangement links TRBV6-1 to TRBJ1-1; no clear D. The CDR3 spans 12 residues. CDR1 MNHNS and CDR2 SASEGT come from the germline V gene. V lost 10 bases to trimming and J lost 4 bases, with 13 bases between them. The CDR3: CAIRGASTEAFF. DNA of the CDR3: TGTGCCATCCGAGGAGCGAGCACTGAAGCTTTCTTT.

The rearrangement links TRBV2 to TRBJ2-7, with TRBD2 matching 10 bases. This CDR3 is built from 15 residues. Looked up from germline, CDR1 is SNHLY and CDR2 is FYNNEI. The V segment lost 1 base and the J segment 6 bases; nucleotides outside the gene matches: 6. The CDR3 region has the DNA TGTGCCAGCAGTGAAGGTTTACTAGCGGGATCCGAGCAGTACTTC. Translated: CASSEGLLAGSEQYF.

This clonotype came up a few times. This chain joins TRBV5-5 and TRBJ2-3, with D possibly TRBD2 on 6 matching bases. This CDR3 contains 17 residues. The germline V and J ends were trimmed by 0 bases and 2 bases, with 16 bases remaining between them. Per the germline V gene, CDR1 is SGHKS and CDR2 is YYEKEE (reference sequence). CDR3 region: CASSLGVREPHTDTQYF. CDR3 DNA: TGTGCCAGCAGCTTGGGGGTTCGGGAGCCCCACACAGATACGCAGTATTTT.

This clonotype showed up just a few times. V gene TRBV29-1 combines with J gene TRBJ1-1, with no clear D. The CDR3 extends over 12 amino acids. The V gene lost 5 bases and the J gene lost 1 base, with 8 bases spanning the gap. CDR1 and CDR2 from the germline V gene are SQVTM and ANQGSEA. The CDR3 sequence: CSVMNRNTEAFF. The CDR3 DNA follows: TGCAGCGTTATGAACAGGAACACTGAAGCTTTCTTT.

The J gene is TRBJ1-6, the V gene TRBV6-1, with D perhaps matching TRBD1 (5 bases). The germline gives CDR1 MNHNS, CDR2 SASEGT. CDR3 length equals 11 residues. The V gene lost 7 bases and the J gene lost 13 bases, with 11 bases spanning the gap. The CDR3, as DNA: TGTGCCAGCACGGCGGGACCTCCCCTCCACTTT. Translating gives CASTAGPPLHF.

This clonotype has only one observation. The genes are TRBV6-2 or TRBV6-3 and TRBJ2-1; 13 bases align to TRBD2. The germline CDR1 and CDR2 sequences are MNHEY and SVGEGT. J was trimmed by 7 bases and V by 6 bases; bases with no gene match: 6. The CDR3 is 15 residues long. The CDR3 is CASSRLAGGENEQFF. The CDR3 DNA follows: TGTGCCAGCAGCCGACTAGCGGGGGGTGAAAATGAGCAGTTCTTC.

There are a few counts of this clonotype. A junction end diverges from the germline sequence, so it may reflect a read error. The chain links TRBV20-1 to TRBJ1-1; D not resolved. The CDR3 runs to 12 residues. Looked up from germline, CDR1 is DFQATT and CDR2 is SNEGSKA (reference sequence). The CDR3 is CSARAANIEAFF. CDR3 nucleotides: TGCAGTGCTAGAGCAGCGAACATTGAAGCTTTCTTT.

V and J are TRBV29-1 and TRBJ2-3, with 8 positions matching TRBD2. In germline, CDR1 is SQVTM, CDR2 ANQGSEA. This CDR3 is built from 14 residues. The V gene end was trimmed by 6 bases and the J gene end by 6 bases; junction bases not matched to a gene: 11. CDR3 DNA: TGCAGCGTCGAGGGACTAGAAGCAGCGGATACGCAGTATTTT. Its protein product is CSVEGLEAADTQYF.

This clonotype was seen a few times. The chain joins TRBV12-3 or TRBV12-4 to TRBJ1-2; maybe TRBD1 (5 bases). Trimming cost V 5 bases and J 6 bases, with 7 bases left between them. This CDR3 has 11 amino acids. CDR3 loop: CASSVGDGYTF. Here the CDR3 DNA reads TGTGCCAGCAGTGTGGGGGATGGCTACACCTTC.

This sequence joins TRBV10-3 and TRBJ2-5; D uncertain. The CDR3 totals 13 residues. Deletions cut 6 bases from V and 1 base from J, with 9 bases between. CDR1 and CDR2 (germline): ENHRY, SYGVKD. The CDR3 loop reads CAIRLDGQETQYF. The CDR3, as DNA: TGTGCCATCAGACTGGACGGCCAAGAGACCCAGTACTTC.

The CDR3, as DNA: TGCAGCGTTGAAGGACAGGGGGGTAACACCGGGGAGCTGTTTTTT. It yields the protein CSVEGQGGNTGELFF. This chain uses TRBV29-1 with TRBJ2-2; 9 bases line up with TRBD1. Germline loops: CDR1 SQVTM, CDR2 ANQGSEA. Trimming at V came to 1 base and at J to 2 bases, leaving 2 bases not matched to a gene. This CDR3 has 15 amino acids.

V is TRBV6-1 and J is TRBJ1-1, with D perhaps matching TRBD1 (6 bases). This CDR3 region has 15 residues. The V end lost 0 bases, the J end lost 3 bases, and 11 bases lay between the germline ends. Germline V gene lookup returns CDR1 MNHNS and CDR2 SASEGT. The CDR3 coding sequence is TGTGCCAGCAGTGAAGCAGGGGGGCAGTACACTGAAGCTTTCTTT. Encoded protein: CASSEAGGQYTEAFF.

This clonotype was counted between two and nine times. The V gene is TRBV25-1, the J gene TRBJ2-7; D is perhaps TRBD2 (6 bases). CDR3 size: 14 residues. Trimming took off 8 bases at V and 0 bases at J, with 14 bases between the two ends. Germline loops: CDR1 MGHDK, CDR2 SYGVNS. DNA for the CDR3: TGTGCCAGCGCCCGGGACTGGGGCTCCTACGAGCAGTACTTC. Protein product: CASARDWGSYEQYF.

The table lists this clonotype with a few counts. V gene TRBV2 combines with J gene TRBJ1-3; possible D gene TRBD1, 6 bases. The CDR3 has 16 amino acids. Germline V gene sequence: CDR1 SNHLY, CDR2 FYNNEI. The V end was cut by 2 bases, the J end by 4 bases, with 15 bases between. The CDR3 sequence is CASSERGTGKGNTIYF. The CDR3 nucleotides read TGTGCCAGCAGTGAAAGAGGAACAGGGAAGGGAAACACCATATATTTT.

This clonotype has a handful of counts. The chain carries TRBV6-4 and TRBJ2-3; D is unclear. The germline CDR1 and CDR2 sequences are MRHNA and SNTAGT. There are 13 residues in the CDR3. Deletions cut 0 bases from V and 9 bases from J, with 10 bases between. The CDR3 region is CASSDSSASTQYF. Written as DNA, the CDR3 is TGTGCCAGCAGTGACTCGAGCGCCTCCACGCAGTATTTT.

V gene TRBV4-3 combines with J gene TRBJ2-1, with 8 bases identical to TRBD2. The V segment lost 1 base and the J segment 8 bases; nucleotides outside the gene matches: 10. Looked up from germline, CDR1 is LGHNA and CDR2 is YSLEER. This CDR3 region has 16 residues. The CDR3 region is CASSQGQGGRYDEQFF. The CDR3 DNA follows: TGCGCCAGCAGCCAAGGGCAGGGCGGGAGGTATGATGAGCAGTTCTTC.

The chain links TRBV7-9 to TRBJ1-1; no clear D gene. Germline V lookup: CDR1 SEHNR, CDR2 FQNEAQ (reference sequence). The length of the CDR3 is 12 residues. V was trimmed by 2 bases and J by 7 bases, leaving 8 bases between them. CDR3 sequence reads: CASSLSSFEAFF. The CDR3 nucleotides read TGTGCCAGCAGCTTATCAAGTTTTGAAGCTTTCTTT.

The V gene is TRBV27, the J gene TRBJ1-1; D gene uncertain. CDR3 length: 11 residues. The V end lost 4 bases, the J end lost 8 bases, and 8 bases lay between the germline ends. The germline V gene has CDR1 MNHEY and CDR2 SMNVEV (reference sequence). The CDR3 loop reads CASSSFQEAFF. The CDR3 region has the DNA TGTGCCAGCAGTTCCTTTCAGGAAGCTTTCTTT.

This clonotype occurred many times. V is TRBV28 and J is TRBJ2-2, with D hard to call. V was shortened by 11 bases and J by 7 bases, with 14 bases between the two germline ends. Germline V gene sequence: CDR1 MDHEN, CDR2 SYDVKM. The CDR3 has 12 residues. The CDR3 sequence: CAVLKPGGELFF. CDR3 DNA: TGTGCCGTACTGAAGCCGGGCGGGGAGCTGTTTTTT.

The rearrangement uses TRBV4-3 and TRBJ1-1; D unclear. The CDR3 is made up of 15 amino acids. V dropped 0 bases and J dropped 8 bases, with 16 bases sitting between them. Germline CDR1 is LGHNA and CDR2 is YSLEER. CDR3 protein: CASSQDGVGPVEAFF. For the CDR3, the DNA is TGCGCCAGCAGCCAAGATGGAGTTGGGCCGGTAGAAGCTTTCTTT.

The chain carries TRBV2 and TRBJ2-1; 13 bases match TRBD2. Trimming removed 6 bases from V and 16 bases from J; junction bases left unmatched: 12. The CDR3 covers 14 residues. Germline V gene data show CDR1 as SNHLY and CDR2 as FYNNEI. CDR3 sequence (DNA): TGTGCCAGCAGGACCGGACTAGCGGGAGCGGAATACTTCTTC. It yields the protein CASRTGLAGAEYFF.

This clonotype appeared a few times. The chain employs TRBV12-5 and TRBJ1-1; D might be TRBD1 (6 bases). The germline CDR1 and CDR2 sequences are LGHNT and FRNRAP. V gave up 3 bases and J gave up 4 bases, with 24 bases separating them. The CDR3 consists of 18 residues. The CDR3 loop reads CASGLSIGGHSVPTEAFF. CDR3 DNA: TGTGCTAGTGGTTTATCTATCGGGGGACATTCAGTCCCCACTGAAGCTTTCTTT. Together with reference TRBV12-5 and TRBJ1-1, the CDR3 gives the full variable domain: DARVTQTPRHKVTEMGQEVTMRCQPILGHNTVFWYRQTMMQGLELLAYFRNRAPLDDSGMPKDRFSAEMPDATLATLKIQPSEPRDSAVYFCASGLSIGGHSVPTEAFFGQGTRLTVV.